This T cell receptor (beta chain) was captured by sequencing in a study of blood T cell repertoires in COVID-19. Study at large: Some COVID-19 samples were acute and others convalescent; all came from the United States, Italy and Spain.

Germline trimming cut 6 bases from V and 1 base from J; bases unmatched to any gene: 2. This CDR3 has 15 residues. The germline V gene encodes CDR1 LNHDA and CDR2 SQIVND (reference sequence). Using immunoSEQ multiplex PCR, the repertoire was profiled, and TCRdb retains in-frame clones only, with some absent. The data contain roughly 280,000 clones, approximately 90% of them singletons. The chain has TRBV19 and TRBJ2-4; TRBD1 agrees at 11 bases. This TCR was recovered from a man between 40 and 49 years old who had been exposed to COVID-19. Material: PBMCs or T cells enriched from blood (not recorded which). Written as DNA, the CDR3 is TGTGCCAGTAGAGGACAGGGGGCTGCCAAAAACATTCAGTACTTC. It translates to CASRGQGAAKNIQYF.